This T cell receptor beta chain originates from a study of PD-1 blockade in classical Hodgkin lymphoma (dated by TCRdb to 2018 to 2021). Concerning the study at large: Nivolumab dosing was 3 mg/kg intravenously every 2 weeks, continuing until either disease progression or unacceptable toxicity. The study used CyTOF and TCR beta sequencing to define a peripheral blood immune signature of response to PD-1 blockade in classical Hodgkin lymphoma.

The time point label corresponds to: cycle 4 day 1 (C4D1), after five to seven weeks of nivolumab. Every trial patient had relapsed after autologous stem cell transplantation, and cohorts A, B and C differed in prior brentuximab vedotin exposure. A total of over 50 patients with relapsed/refractory classical Hodgkin lymphoma made up the trial cohort, and each patient's best overall response was complete response, partial response or progressive disease. In the multi-cohort phase II CheckMate 205 trial, trial patients received single-agent nivolumab. An independent review committee assessed best overall response using the 2007 International Working Group response criteria. PBMCs from the trial were collected at three points: immediately before nivolumab initiation (C1D1), and during therapy at cycle 2 day 1 and cycle 4 day 1. After peripheral blood was drawn into 8 mL Vacutainer Cell Preparation Tubes, PBMCs were isolated by centrifugation and then cryopreserved.

The CDR3 spans 16 residues, from the cysteine through the phenylalanine. Only the CDR3 portion is preserved as DNA: 48 bases, with reading frame beginning at the first base. Sequences SGHDT (CDR1) and YYEEEE (CDR2) are obtained from the germline V gene. V gives up 0 bases and J gives up 3 bases, and the segment between their germline ends measures 10 bases. Genomic DNA was isolated using the Qiagen DNeasy kit from unsorted PBMCs as well as from negatively selected CD4+ and CD8+ fractions. TCR beta CDR3 regions were subjected to amplification by immunoSEQ multiplex PCR with primers that anneal to V and J segments. A synthetic immune receptor repertoire was used to minimize amplification bias, and any remaining bias was removed computationally after sequencing. On the authors' methods: Repertoire diversity was quantified as the Shannon entropy index using custom Python scripts. Unsorted, CD4+ and CD8+ repertoires were analyzed separately, except in combined analyses where CD4+ and CD8+ sequences were merged in silico. A clone was considered expanded if an increase in frequency of at least 2-fold after treatment relative to C1D1 was found, and a pseudocount of 0.5 was applied to clones undetected at baseline. Singleton clones were defined as clones with 0 or 1 copy at C1D1, and non-singleton clones were defined as clones with 2 or more copies. Clones expanded in unsorted samples were annotated as CD4+, CD8+ or unknown by matching protein sequences in sorted samples from the same patient. Diversity changes from C1D1 to C4D1 were tested in paired samples using Wilcoxon tests. TCRdb took this table from immuneACCESS and kept in-frame rearrangements with V and J called. Such tables lack part of the clones; where checked against another copy, unresolved V genes explain under half of the gap, and the rest is unexplained. V and J calls and clone size are those listed in that table; D and trimming were worked out from the DNA. The table for this sample lists some 93,000 clones; around 80% of them were counted only once. Jointly, the top ten make up approximately 9% of the sample.

Study-wide conclusions, independent of this receptor: The study was limited to a single clinical trial cohort, and causes of repertoire differences, possibly disease activity or prior therapy, remained undefined. Baseline diversity similar to that of newly diagnosed patients was observed in trial patients achieving complete response, whereas significantly lower diversity was observed in partial responders and progressors. CD4+ but not CD8+ TCR diversity rose significantly by C4D1 (p=0.0027 vs p=0.16), most apparent in complete responders (p=0.02). Baseline TCR diversity was reported to be lower in newly diagnosed patients than in healthy donors, and even lower in relapsed/refractory patients. Patients starting nivolumab less than 1 year after ASCT had lower diversity and were excluded from later analyses to avoid confounding by immune reconstitution.

A remark on this clone: No cognate antigen has been identified for it. Base qualities are missing; no much larger clone stands one base away.

The source of this sequence is a human donor with classical Hodgkin lymphoma. The source was peripheral blood mononuclear cells (PBMCs), collected before the fourth cycle of nivolumab. The chain employs TRBV5-6 and TRBJ2-6; the D gene cannot be named for sure. CDR3 region: CASSLVMGIGANVLTF. The sequenced DNA is TGTGCCAGCAGCTTGGTAATGGGGATTGGGGCCAACGTCCTGACTTTC. The reference TRBV5-6 and TRBJ2-6 proteins fill in what lies around the CDR3, so the full variable domain reads DAGVTQSPTHLIKTRGQQVTLRCSPKSGHDTVSWYQQALGQGPQFIFQYYEEEERQRGNFPDRFSGHQFPNYSSELNVNALLLGDSALYLCASSLVMGIGANVLTFGAGSRLTVL.